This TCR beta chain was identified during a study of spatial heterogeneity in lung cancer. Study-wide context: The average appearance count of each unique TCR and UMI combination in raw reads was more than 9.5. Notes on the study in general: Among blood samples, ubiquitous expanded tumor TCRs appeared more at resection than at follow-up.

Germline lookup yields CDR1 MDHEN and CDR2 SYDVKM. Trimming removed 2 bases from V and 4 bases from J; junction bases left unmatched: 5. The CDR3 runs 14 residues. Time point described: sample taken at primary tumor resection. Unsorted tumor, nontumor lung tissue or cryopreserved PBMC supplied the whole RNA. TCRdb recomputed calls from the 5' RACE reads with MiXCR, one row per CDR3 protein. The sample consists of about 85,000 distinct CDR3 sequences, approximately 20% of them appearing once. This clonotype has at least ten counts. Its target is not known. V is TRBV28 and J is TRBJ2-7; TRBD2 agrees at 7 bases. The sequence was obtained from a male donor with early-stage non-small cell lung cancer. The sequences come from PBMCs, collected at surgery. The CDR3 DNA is TGTGCCAGCAGTTTACGGGGGGAGATATACGAGCAGTACTTC. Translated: CASSLRGEIYEQYF.